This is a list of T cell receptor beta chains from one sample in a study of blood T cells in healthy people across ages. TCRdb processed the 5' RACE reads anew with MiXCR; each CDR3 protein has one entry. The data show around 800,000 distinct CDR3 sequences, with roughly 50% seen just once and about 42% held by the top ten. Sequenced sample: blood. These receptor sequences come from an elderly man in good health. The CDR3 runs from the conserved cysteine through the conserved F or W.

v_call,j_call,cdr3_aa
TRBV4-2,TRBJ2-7,CASSQVTQGVYEQYF
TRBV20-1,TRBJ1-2,CSPQGNYGYTF
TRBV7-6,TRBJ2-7,CASSLSSDISYELYF
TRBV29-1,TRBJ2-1,CSVVGGRTYNEQFF
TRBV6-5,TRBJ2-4,CASSYHGQPSGKAKNIQYF
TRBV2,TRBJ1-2,CASSDKVSDGYTF
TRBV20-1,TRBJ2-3,CSARADPTDTQYF
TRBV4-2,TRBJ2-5,CASSQDVTATSQYF
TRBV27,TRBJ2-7,CASSPGQGRPLSYEQYF
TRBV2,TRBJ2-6,CASRAQSSGANVLTF
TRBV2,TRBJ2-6,CASSWGTNVLTF
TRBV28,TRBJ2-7,CASSRPEGLPYEQYF
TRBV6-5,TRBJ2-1,CASSYSRLHEQFF
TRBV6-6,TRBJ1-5,CASSATGPHQPQHF
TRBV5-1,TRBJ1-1,CASATGTEAFF
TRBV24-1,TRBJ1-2,CATSDNERGYTF
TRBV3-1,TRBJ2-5,CASSQWSGSVQETQYF
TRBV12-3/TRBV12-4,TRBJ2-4,CASSSELAKNIQYF
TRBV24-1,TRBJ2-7,CATSRDEGGANEQYF
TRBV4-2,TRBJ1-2,CASFQGGGQTGYTF
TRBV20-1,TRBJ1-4,CSALKDGVNEKLFF
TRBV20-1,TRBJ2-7,CSARVYLSYEQYF
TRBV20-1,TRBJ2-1,CSARDWFNEQFF
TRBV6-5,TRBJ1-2,CASSYSPGSHGYTF
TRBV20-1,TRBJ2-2,CSARDRGNTGELFF
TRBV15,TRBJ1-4,CATSRHQAGSEKLFF
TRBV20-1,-,CSASLVAPRYEQYF